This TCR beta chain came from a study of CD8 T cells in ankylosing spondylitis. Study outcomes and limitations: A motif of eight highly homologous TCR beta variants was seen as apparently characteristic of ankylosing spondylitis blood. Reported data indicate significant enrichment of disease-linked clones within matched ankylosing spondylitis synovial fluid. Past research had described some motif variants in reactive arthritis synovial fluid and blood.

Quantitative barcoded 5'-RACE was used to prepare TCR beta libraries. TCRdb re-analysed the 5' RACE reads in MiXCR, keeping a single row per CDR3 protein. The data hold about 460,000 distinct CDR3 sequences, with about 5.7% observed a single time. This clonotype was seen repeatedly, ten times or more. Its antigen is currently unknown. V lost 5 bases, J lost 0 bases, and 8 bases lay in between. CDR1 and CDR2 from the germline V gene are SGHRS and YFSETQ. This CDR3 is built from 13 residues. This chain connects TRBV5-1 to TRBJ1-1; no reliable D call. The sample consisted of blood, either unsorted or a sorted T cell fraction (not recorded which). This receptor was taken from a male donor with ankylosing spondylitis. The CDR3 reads CASSGNMNTEAFF. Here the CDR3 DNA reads TGCGCCAGCAGTGGGAATATGAACACTGAAGCTTTCTTT.